This TCR beta chain emerged from a study of spatial heterogeneity in lung cancer. Across the whole study: The cohort: approximately 74 early-stage, untreated non-small cell lung cancer patients. Around two years after resection was the median timing of the follow-up PBMC samples, which were sequenced when available. Alpha-chain sequences were detected in numbers that were consistently lower than beta-chain sequences.

TCR cDNA molecules each carried a unique molecular identifier. TCRdb passed the 5' RACE reads through MiXCR, listing each CDR3 protein once. The table records about 52,000 distinct CDR3 sequences, roughly 8.1% of them present only once. Time point here: blood at routine non-recurrence follow-up after resection. Unsorted whole RNA from tumor, nontumor lung or frozen PBMC underwent sequencing. Trimming took off 7 bases at V and 11 bases at J, with 17 bases between the two ends. Germline CDR1 is SQVTM and CDR2 is ANQGSEA. The CDR3 consists of 11 residues. In this sample, this clonotype turned up a few times.

The chain recombines TRBV29-1 with TRBJ1-2; D is unresolved. Source: PBMCs, taken at follow-up. The origin of this receptor is a female donor with early-stage non-small cell lung cancer. This chain's CDR3 is CSAGLNRGYTF. CDR3 DNA sequence: TGCAGCGCGGGCCTAAATCGGGGTTACACCTTC.